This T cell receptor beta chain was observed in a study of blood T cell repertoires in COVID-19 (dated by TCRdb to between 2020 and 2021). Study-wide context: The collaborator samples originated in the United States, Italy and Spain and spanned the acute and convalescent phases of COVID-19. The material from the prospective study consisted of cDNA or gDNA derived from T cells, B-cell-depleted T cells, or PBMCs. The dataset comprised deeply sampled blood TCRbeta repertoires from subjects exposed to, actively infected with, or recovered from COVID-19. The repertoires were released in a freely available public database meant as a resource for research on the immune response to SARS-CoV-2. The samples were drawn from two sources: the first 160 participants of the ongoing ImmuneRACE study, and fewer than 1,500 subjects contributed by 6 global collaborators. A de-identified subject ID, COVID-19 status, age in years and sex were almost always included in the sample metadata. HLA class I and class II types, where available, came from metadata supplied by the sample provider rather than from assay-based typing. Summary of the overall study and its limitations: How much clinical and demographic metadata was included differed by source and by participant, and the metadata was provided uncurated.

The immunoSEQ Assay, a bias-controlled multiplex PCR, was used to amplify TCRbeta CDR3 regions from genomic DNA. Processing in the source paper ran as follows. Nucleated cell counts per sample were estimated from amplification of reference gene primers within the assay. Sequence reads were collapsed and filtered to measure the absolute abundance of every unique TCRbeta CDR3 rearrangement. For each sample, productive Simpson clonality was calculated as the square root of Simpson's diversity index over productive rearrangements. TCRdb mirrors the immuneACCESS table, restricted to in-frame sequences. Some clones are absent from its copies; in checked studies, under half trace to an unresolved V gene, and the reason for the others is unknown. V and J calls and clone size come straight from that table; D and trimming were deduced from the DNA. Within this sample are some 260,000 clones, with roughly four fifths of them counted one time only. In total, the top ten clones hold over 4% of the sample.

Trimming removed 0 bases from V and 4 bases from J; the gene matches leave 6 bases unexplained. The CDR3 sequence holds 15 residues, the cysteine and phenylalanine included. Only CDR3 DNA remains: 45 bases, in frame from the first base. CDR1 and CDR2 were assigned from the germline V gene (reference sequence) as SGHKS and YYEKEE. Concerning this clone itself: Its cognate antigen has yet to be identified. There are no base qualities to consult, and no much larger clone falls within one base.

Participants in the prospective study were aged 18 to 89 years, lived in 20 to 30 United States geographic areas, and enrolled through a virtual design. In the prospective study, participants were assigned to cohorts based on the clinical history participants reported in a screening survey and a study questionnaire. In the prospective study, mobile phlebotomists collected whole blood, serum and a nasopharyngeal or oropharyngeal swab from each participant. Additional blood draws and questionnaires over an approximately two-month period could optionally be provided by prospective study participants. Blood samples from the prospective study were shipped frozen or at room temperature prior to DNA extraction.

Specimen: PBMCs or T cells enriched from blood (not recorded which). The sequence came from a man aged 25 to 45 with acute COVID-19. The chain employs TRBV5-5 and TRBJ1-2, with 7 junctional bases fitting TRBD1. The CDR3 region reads CASSLEGTVGYGYTF. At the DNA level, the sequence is TGTGCCAGCAGCTTGGAGGGGACAGTTGGCTATGGCTACACCTTC. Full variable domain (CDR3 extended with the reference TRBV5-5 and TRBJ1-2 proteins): DAGVTQSPTHLIKTRGQQVTLRCSPISGHKSVSWYQQVLGQGPQFIFQYYEKEERGRGNFPDRFSARQFPNYSSELNVNALLLGDSALYLCASSLEGTVGYGYTFGSGTRLTVV.